A single sample gave rise to the 22 T cell receptor beta chains below, sequenced in a study of cytomegalovirus exposure and HLA in healthy donors. PCR used 60 Vbeta primers and 13 Jbeta primers. Clones were read by immunoSEQ multiplex PCR, and TCRdb kept only the in-frame ones, dropping some. This sample has roughly 130,000 clones, with about 80% found just once. Material for sequencing was PBMCs. These receptors were taken from a human donor in good health.

A few counts support this clone. The chain joins TRBV7-6 to TRBJ2-1; TRBD2 might be the D (5 bases). Germline V gives CDR1 SGHVS, CDR2 FNYEAQ. With 5 bases removed from V and 11 bases from J, the gap between germline ends came to 16 bases. This CDR3 spans 13 amino acids. CDR3: CASSENRGGKQFF. CDR3 bases: TGTGCCAGCAGCGAAAACCGTGGAGGAAAGCAGTTCTTC.

The V and J genes are TRBV7-3 and TRBJ2-7, with a possible D match to TRBD1 (7 bases). V was cut by 2 bases and J by 3 bases, with 14 bases left in between. This CDR3 is 15 amino acids long. The germline gives CDR1 SGHTA, CDR2 FQGTGA. The DNA of the CDR3 is TGTGCCAGCAGCTTAGCGGCGGGACAGTACTACGAGCAGTACTTC. It is translated as CASSLAAGQYYEQYF.

The J gene is TRBJ1-1, the V gene TRBV7-9; D not certain. This CDR3 has 12 residues. Germline values: CDR1 SEHNR, CDR2 FQNEAQ (reference sequence). Trimming removed 5 bases at V and 8 bases at J, with 12 bases between. The CDR3 sequence: CASSRSAVEAFF. Written as DNA, the CDR3 is TGTGCCAGCAGCCGAAGCGCAGTGGAAGCTTTCTTT. Full variable domain (outside the CDR3, taken from reference TRBV7-9 and TRBJ1-1): DTGVSQNPRHKITKRGQNVTFRCDPISEHNRLYWYRQTLGQGPEFLTYFQNEAQLEKSRLLSDRFSAERPKGSFSTLEIQRTEQGDSAMYLCASSRSAVEAFFGQGTRLTVV.

The chain is built from TRBV28 and TRBJ2-6; D unclear. Germline CDR1 is MDHEN and CDR2 is SYDVKM. Trimming took off 8 bases at V and 0 bases at J, with 11 bases between the two ends. The CDR3 covers 15 residues. CDR3 region: CASETPSSGANVLTF. CDR3 DNA sequence: TGTGCCAGCGAAACCCCGAGCTCTGGGGCCAACGTCCTGACTTTC.

This clone was observed a few times. The chain employs TRBV5-1 and TRBJ2-1, with TRBD2 as a possible D gene (7 bases). This CDR3 spans 15 amino acids. The ends were cut back, 5 bases at V and 7 bases at J, with 19 bases in the middle. Germline CDR1 SGHRS, CDR2 YFSETQ. CDR3 protein: CASRDSVGGANEQFF. CDR3 DNA sequence: TGCGCCAGCAGAGATTCAGTGGGGGGGGCGAATGAGCAGTTCTTC.

This clone was picked up a small number of times. The chain is built from TRBV5-6 and TRBJ1-2; the D is unclear. Germline V gene sequence: CDR1 SGHDT, CDR2 YYEEEE. The CDR3 sequence is 16 residues long. Trimming took 4 bases from V and 8 from J, leaving 24 bases between them. CDR3 nucleotides: TGTGCCAGCAGCCCCTCCCCGGAGTTGCTATCTAAAGGCTACACCTTC. Its protein product is CASSPSPELLSKGYTF.

The V and J genes are TRBV5-6 and TRBJ1-2; tentative D call: TRBD1 (5 bases). The V gene's germline CDR1 is SGHDT and CDR2 YYEEEE. The CDR3 covers 15 residues. Trimming removed 1 base from V and 0 bases from J, with 10 bases in between. The chain's CDR3 is CASSLKGPSNYGYTF. The DNA of the CDR3 is TGTGCCAGCAGCTTGAAGGGGCCCTCTAACTATGGCTACACCTTC.

This rearrangement joins TRBV25-1 to TRBJ1-3; D is ambiguous. This CDR3 region has 15 residues. Germline V CDR1 and CDR2: MGHDK, SYGVNS. V lost 4 bases to trimming and J lost 0 bases, with 10 bases between them. The CDR3 reads CASSALGASGNTIYF. CDR3 in DNA: TGTGCCAGCAGTGCACTAGGAGCCTCTGGAAACACCATATATTTT.

The V call is TRBV11-2, the J call TRBJ2-7; 11 bases are shared with TRBD1. The CDR3 extends over 16 amino acids. Germline loops: CDR1 SGHAT, CDR2 FQNNGV. Trimming took 2 bases from V and 8 from J; bases not matched to a gene: 11. CDR3 sequence reads: CASSLRRTGGELKQYF. CDR3 DNA: TGTGCCAGCAGCTTAAGGCGGACAGGGGGCGAGTTAAAGCAGTACTTC.

On this clone itself: Distinct nucleotide sequences in the sample also encode this CDR3. This chain links TRBV18 with TRBJ2-3; 7 bases line up with TRBD2. The V and J ends lost 3 bases and 6 bases, in that order; junction bases with no gene match: 3. The V gene's germline CDR1 is KGHSH and CDR2 LQKENI. CDR3 length equals 13 residues. The CDR3, as DNA: TGTGCCAGCTCACCTTCGCGGGGGGATACGCAGTATTTT. This encodes CASSPSRGDTQYF.

There are a few counts of this clone. The chain links TRBV15 to TRBJ1-2; the D is unclear. CDR3 length: 14 residues. In germline, CDR1 is LNHNV, CDR2 YYDKDF (reference sequence). Trimming left V 4 bases short and J 7 bases short, with 16 bases between. The CDR3: CATSTDGDRSGYTF. The CDR3 nucleotides are TGTGCCACCAGCACTGACGGGGATCGTAGTGGCTACACCTTC. Full variable domain (remainder filled in from reference TRBV15 and TRBJ1-2): DAMVIQNPRYQVTQFGKPVTLSCSQTLNHNVMYWYQQKSSQAPKLLFHYYDKDFNNEADTPDNFQSRRPNTSFCFLDIRSPGLGDTAMYLCATSTDGDRSGYTFGSGTRLTVV.

The rearrangement uses TRBV1 and TRBJ2-1; no check of the table's D call, TRBD2, against the DNA was made. TRBV1 is reported as a pseudogene. There are 18 residues in the CDR3. The CDR3 here is CTSSQDLVGGGRGNEQFF. The CDR3 nucleotides read TGCACCAGCAGCCAAGATTTGGTAGGGGGGGGTCGAGGCAATGAGCAGTTCTTC.

This clone was counted only a few times. The V gene is TRBV7-2, the J gene TRBJ2-7; no clear D gene. The CDR3 runs 13 residues. The germline CDR1 and CDR2 sequences are SGHTA and FQGNSA. The V end was cut by 1 base, the J end by 5 bases, with 9 bases between. Here the CDR3 reads CASSLGGGHEQYF. The CDR3 coding sequence is TGTGCCAGCAGCTTAGGTGGCGGCCACGAGCAGTACTTC. Supplemented by reference TRBV7-2 and TRBJ2-7, the full variable domain reads GAGVSQSPSNKVTEKGKDVELRCDPISGHTALYWYRQSLGQGLEFLIYFQGNSAPDKSGLPSDRFSAERTGGSVSTLTIQRTQQEDSAVYLCASSLGGGHEQYFGPGTRLTVT.

The V and J genes are TRBV2 and TRBJ1-5; D remains ambiguous. CDR1 and CDR2 from the germline V gene are SNHLY and FYNNEI. V shed 5 bases and J shed 3 bases, with 11 bases lying between them. CDR3 length: 14 residues. DNA for the CDR3: TGTGCCAGCAGTCCAACTGTTGACAATCAGCCCCAGCATTTT. The encoded protein is CASSPTVDNQPQHF.

In this sample, this clone turned up a few times. The gene calls are TRBV19 and TRBJ2-7, with D tentatively TRBD1 (6 bases). Deletions cut 5 bases from V and 2 bases from J, with 10 bases between. Germline CDR1 and CDR2: LNHDA and SQIVND (reference sequence). The CDR3 is 13 residues long. The DNA of the CDR3 is TGTGCCAGTAGTTCAGGGGTCGCCTACGAGCAGTACTTC. Its protein is CASSSGVAYEQYF.

This clone came up a few times. V and J are TRBV19 and TRBJ1-5; D might be TRBD1 (6 bases). The CDR3 sequence is 15 residues long. Germline CDR1 reads LNHDA; CDR2 reads SQIVND (reference sequence). V was cut by 3 bases and J by 0 bases, with 9 bases left in between. CDR3 in amino acids: CASSMQGNSNQPQHF. CDR3 in DNA: TGTGCCAGTAGTATGCAGGGGAATAGCAATCAGCCCCAGCATTTT. Together with reference TRBV19 and TRBJ1-5, the CDR3 gives the full variable domain: DGGITQSPKYLFRKEGQNVTLSCEQNLNHDAMYWYRQDPGQGLRLIYYSQIVNDFQKGDIAEGYSVSREKKESFPLTVTSAQKNPTAFYLCASSMQGNSNQPQHFGDGTRLSIL.

The V call is TRBV18, the J call TRBJ2-2; D may be TRBD2 (6 bases). Germline CDR1 is KGHSH and CDR2 is LQKENI. V lost 0 bases, J lost 1 base, and 9 bases lay in between. The CDR3 is 16 amino acids. CDR3 nucleotides: TGTGCCAGCTCACCACCGGAGGGTATGAACACCGGGGAGCTGTTTTTT. Protein product: CASSPPEGMNTGELFF.

The chain links TRBV7-2 to TRBJ1-6, with 7 bases that match TRBD1. This CDR3 has 15 amino acids. Germline trimming cut 2 bases from V and 7 bases from J; bases unmatched to any gene: 5. CDR1 is SGHTA and CDR2 is FQGNSA in the germline V gene. This chain's CDR3 is CASSLTGTVNSPLHF. The CDR3 nucleotides read TGTGCCAGCAGCTTAACCGGGACAGTCAATTCACCCCTCCACTTT. The variable domain in full, with the rest retrieved from reference TRBV7-2 and TRBJ1-6, is GAGVSQSPSNKVTEKGKDVELRCDPISGHTALYWYRQSLGQGLEFLIYFQGNSAPDKSGLPSDRFSAERTGGSVSTLTIQRTQQEDSAVYLCASSLTGTVNSPLHFGNGTRLTVT.

V usage is TRBV7-8 and J usage is TRBJ2-7; 7 nucleotides match TRBD1. Germline V gene sequence: CDR1 SGHVS, CDR2 FQNEAQ. The CDR3 extends over 17 amino acids. Trimming at V came to 5 bases and at J to 4 bases, leaving 17 bases not matched to a gene. The CDR3 sequence is CASSTDHRQGWKYEQYF. The DNA of the CDR3 is TGTGCCAGCAGCACCGACCATCGACAGGGATGGAAGTACGAGCAGTACTTC.

CDR3 in DNA: TGTGCCAGCTCACCAGGGGAACGGGGTTTACTGTTTTTT. Its translation: CASSPGERGLLFF. This chain links TRBV18 with TRBJ1-4; D uncertain. V lost 2 bases and J lost 13, with 14 bases in between. This CDR3 has 13 amino acids. In germline, CDR1 is KGHSH, CDR2 LQKENI.

The gene calls are TRBV9 and TRBJ2-1; the D gene is possibly TRBD2 (5 bases). Germline CDR1 SGDLS, CDR2 YYNGEE. V lost 3 bases, J lost 0 bases, and 10 bases lay in between. The CDR3 totals 15 residues. The CDR3 coding sequence is TGTGCCAGCAGCGGCCGAGGAGGCTCCTACAATGAGCAGTTCTTC. It encodes CASSGRGGSYNEQFF.

Only a few counts were recorded for this clone. The chain recombines TRBV19 with TRBJ2-7; 7 bases fit TRBD1. The CDR3 is 13 residues long. V shed 5 bases and J 5 bases; nucleotides not matched to a gene: 6. CDR1 and CDR2 from the germline V gene are LNHDA and SQIVND (reference sequence). The DNA for the CDR3 is TGTGCCAGTAGTGTGACAGGGAGCCACGAGCAGTACTTC. Translating gives CASSVTGSHEQYF. The full variable domain, completed using reference TRBV19 and TRBJ2-7, is DGGITQSPKYLFRKEGQNVTLSCEQNLNHDAMYWYRQDPGQGLRLIYYSQIVNDFQKGDIAEGYSVSREKKESFPLTVTSAQKNPTAFYLCASSVTGSHEQYFGPGTRLTVT.